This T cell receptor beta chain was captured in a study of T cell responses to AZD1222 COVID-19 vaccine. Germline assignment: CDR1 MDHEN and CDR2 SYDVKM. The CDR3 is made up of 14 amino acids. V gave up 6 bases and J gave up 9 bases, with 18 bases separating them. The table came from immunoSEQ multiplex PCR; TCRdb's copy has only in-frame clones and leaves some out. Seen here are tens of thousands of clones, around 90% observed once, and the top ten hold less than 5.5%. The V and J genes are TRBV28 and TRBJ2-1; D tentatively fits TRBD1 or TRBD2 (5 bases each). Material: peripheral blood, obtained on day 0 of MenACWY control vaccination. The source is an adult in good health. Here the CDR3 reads CASSLLGELSEQFF. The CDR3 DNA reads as TGTGCCAGCAGCCTACTAGGGGAGTTGAGTGAGCAGTTCTTC.